Below, 18 T cell receptor beta chains from the same sample are listed, as sequenced in a study of shared clonotypes between healthy human individuals. Produced via immunoSEQ multiplex PCR; TCRdb's table is partial and in-frame only. The table includes about 530,000 clones, about 96% detected once. The specimen sequenced was naive CD4+ T cells sorted from blood. Subset indicated: CD45RA+ positively selected. These receptors all stem from a woman in her twenties or thirties in good health.

The chain couples TRBV6-5 to TRBJ1-1; no definite D call. In germline, CDR1 is MNHEY, CDR2 SVGAGI. V was shortened by 5 bases and J by 3 bases, with 7 bases between the two germline ends. The CDR3 length is 12 residues. This CDR3 is CASSPQYTEAFF. The CDR3 DNA reads as TGTGCCAGCAGTCCGCAGTACACTGAAGCTTTCTTT.

V and J are TRBV6-5 and TRBJ2-5; 7 bases agree with TRBD1. The CDR3 loop spans 15 amino acids. In germline, CDR1 is MNHEY, CDR2 SVGAGI. V was clipped by 6 bases and J by 5 bases; unmatched bases: 12. DNA of the CDR3: TGTGCCAGCAGACCCAGGACAGGCCTAGGGGAGACCCAGTACTTC. Translating it yields CASRPRTGLGETQYF.

Only one count was recorded for this clone. The genes are TRBV7-7 and TRBJ1-1; no clear D gene. CDR3 size: 14 residues. With 5 bases removed from V and 7 bases from J, the gap between germline ends came to 17 bases. Germline loops: CDR1 SSHAT, CDR2 FNYEAQ (reference sequence). In DNA, the CDR3 is TGTGCCAGCAGCCCCTCCTTCTTATTTGGTGAAGCTTTCTTT. It codes for CASSPSFLFGEAFF.

This clone was seen only a few times. The chain recombines TRBV9 with TRBJ1-1; no firm D call. Germline values: CDR1 SGDLS, CDR2 YYNGEE. Trimming pared 3 bases from V and 3 bases from J, leaving 12 bases between. The length of the CDR3 is 14 residues. CDR3 amino acids: CASSARRGDTEAFF. DNA of the CDR3: TGTGCCAGCAGCGCGAGGCGGGGAGACACTGAAGCTTTCTTT.

The genes are TRBV28 and TRBJ2-6; no firm D call. Germline-derived CDR1 and CDR2 are MDHEN and SYDVKM. Trimming took 4 bases from V and 0 from J, leaving 10 bases between them. The CDR3 is made up of 16 amino acids. CDR3: CASSSTDVSGANVLTF. The CDR3 DNA sequence: TGTGCCAGCAGTTCTACAGATGTCTCTGGGGCCAACGTCCTGACTTTC.

The chain recombines TRBV11-2 with TRBJ1-1; D is unresolved. The CDR3 runs to 15 residues. From germline, CDR1 is SGHAT and CDR2 FQNNGV. V lost 0 bases, J lost 2 bases, and 10 bases lay in between. The CDR3 protein is CASSLEARPNTEAFF. In DNA, the CDR3 is TGTGCCAGCAGCTTAGAGGCGAGACCCAACACTGAAGCTTTCTTT.

The chain has TRBV10-2 and TRBJ2-2; the D is unclear. The germline gives CDR1 WSHSY, CDR2 SAAADI. Deletions cut 4 bases from V and 1 base from J, with 7 bases between. This CDR3 has 14 amino acids. This CDR3 reads CASSVGRNTGELFF. The CDR3 coding sequence is TGCGCCAGCAGTGTTGGACGGAACACCGGGGAGCTGTTTTTT.

This chain links TRBV6-1 with TRBJ1-6; D uncertain. The germline V gene has CDR1 MNHNS and CDR2 SASEGT. The CDR3 is 13 residues long. V shed 2 bases and J shed 9 bases, with 8 bases lying between them. The CDR3, as DNA: TGTGCCAGCAGTGAAATAACAGCTTCACCCCTCCACTTT. As protein: CASSEITASPLHF.

The chain is built from TRBV5-6 and TRBJ2-1, with 10 bases identical to TRBD2. The germline CDR1 and CDR2 sequences are SGHDT and YYEEEE. Trimming at V came to 4 bases and at J to 0 bases, leaving 4 bases not matched to a gene. This CDR3 contains 16 residues. The CDR3 coding sequence is TGTGCCAGCAGCAGAAGCGGGAGGGCCTCCTACAATGAGCAGTTCTTC. As protein: CASSRSGRASYNEQFF.

The gene calls are TRBV6-5 and TRBJ1-1; D unclear. Per the germline V gene, CDR1 is MNHEY and CDR2 is SVGAGI. This CDR3 has 13 amino acids. V lost 7 bases and J lost 5, with 14 bases in between. The CDR3 sequence is CASTRKWETEAFF. The CDR3 nucleotides read TGTGCCAGCACCCGTAAGTGGGAGACTGAAGCTTTCTTT.

The J gene is TRBJ1-5, the V gene TRBV19; D ambiguous. The CDR3 is 15 residues long. CDR1 and CDR2 (germline): LNHDA, SQIVND (reference sequence). Deletions cut 6 bases from V and 5 bases from J, with 17 bases between. Here the CDR3 reads CASSFAVGFDQPQHF. The DNA of the CDR3 is TGTGCCAGTAGCTTCGCCGTGGGATTCGATCAGCCCCAGCATTTT.

V is TRBV6-5 and J is TRBJ1-4; 7 nucleotides line up with TRBD1. The CDR3 sequence is 14 residues long. V shed 6 bases, J shed 5 bases, and the junction held 6 bases outside the gene matches. In germline, CDR1 is MNHEY, CDR2 SVGAGI. The CDR3 DNA follows: TGTGCCAGCAGCCGCGACAGGGCAAATGAAAAACTGTTTTTT. As protein: CASSRDRANEKLFF.

The chain combines TRBV5-4 with TRBJ2-7; 8 nucleotides match TRBD1. This CDR3 region has 15 residues. V lost 1 base to trimming and J lost 3 bases; unmatched junction nucleotides: 6. The germline V gene encodes CDR1 SGHNT and CDR2 YYREEE (reference sequence). The CDR3 loop reads CASSLPGTGNYEQYF. Written as DNA, the CDR3 is TGTGCCAGCAGCTTGCCGGGGACAGGAAACTACGAGCAGTACTTC.

This clone appeared a single time. The rearrangement uses TRBV29-1 and TRBJ2-1; D is perhaps TRBD1 (5 bases). Trimming pared 0 bases from V and 2 bases from J, leaving 17 bases between. CDR3 length: 17 amino acids. Germline-derived CDR1 and CDR2 are SQVTM and ANQGSEA. The CDR3 loop reads CSVEDLGTGSPYNEQFF. In DNA, the CDR3 is TGCAGCGTTGAAGATCTCGGTACAGGTAGTCCCTACAATGAGCAGTTCTTC.

The chain employs TRBV5-1 and TRBJ2-3, with D perhaps matching TRBD2 (5 bases). Germline V lookup: CDR1 SGHRS, CDR2 YFSETQ. V lost 9 bases and J 8 bases, leaving 22 bases between the germline ends. The CDR3 has 14 amino acids. The CDR3 DNA is TGCGCCACCCGGGGTCGGGTGGACGAGGGTACGCAGTATTTT. Its translation is CATRGRVDEGTQYF.

The sample holds one count of this clone. Here the CDR3 reads CASSLAFNTGRYEQYF. For the CDR3, the DNA is TGTGCCAGCAGCTTGGCTTTTAATACAGGGAGATACGAGCAGTACTTC. The genes are TRBV5-6 and TRBJ2-7; possibly TRBD1 for D (6 bases). V dropped 0 bases and J dropped 4 bases, with 17 bases sitting between them. This CDR3 region has 16 residues. The germline V gene has CDR1 SGHDT and CDR2 YYEEEE. The full variable domain, completed using reference TRBV5-6 and TRBJ2-7, is DAGVTQSPTHLIKTRGQQVTLRCSPKSGHDTVSWYQQALGQGPQFIFQYYEEEERQRGNFPDRFSGHQFPNYSSELNVNALLLGDSALYLCASSLAFNTGRYEQYFGPGTRLTVT.

This chain joins TRBV5-4 and TRBJ2-1; D remains unclear. The length of the CDR3 is 11 residues. Germline lookup yields CDR1 SGHNT and CDR2 YYREEE (reference sequence). V lost 3 bases and J lost 9, with 7 bases in between. CDR3 DNA: TGTGCCAGCAGCTGGGATCTTGAGCAGTTCTTC. Amino acid sequence: CASSWDLEQFF.

The gene calls are TRBV27 and TRBJ2-7; D possibly corresponds to TRBD2 (6 bases). Germline V CDR1 and CDR2: MNHEY, SMNVEV (reference sequence). V gave up 5 bases and J gave up 5 bases, with 19 bases separating them. CDR3 size: 15 residues. This CDR3 reads CASSPGLAFVDEQYF. In DNA, the CDR3 is TGTGCCAGCAGTCCGGGACTCGCATTTGTGGACGAGCAGTACTTC.